Each of the 12 T cell receptor beta chains below was sequenced from the same sample in a study of cytotoxic CD8 clonotypes in ibrutinib-treated CLL. Generated by immunoSEQ multiplex PCR, the TCRdb table keeps only in-frame clones and is missing some. The sample has around 300,000 clones; roughly 80% are singletons. Specimen: PBMCs, collected before ibrutinib treatment. These receptor sequences come from a human donor with chronic lymphocytic leukemia.

This clone was observed a few times. The chain carries TRBV4-3 and TRBJ2-6; D remains ambiguous. The CDR3 runs to 17 residues. V was pared by 0 bases and J by 0 bases, with 9 bases between. Per the germline V gene, CDR1 is LGHNA and CDR2 is YSLEER. The CDR3 here is CASSQDRPGSGANVLTF. The CDR3 nucleotides are TGCGCCAGCAGCCAAGATAGGCCAGGCTCTGGGGCCAACGTCCTGACTTTC.

The chain has TRBV4-1 and TRBJ1-2; no reliable D call. Trimming cost V 4 bases and J 6 bases, with 12 bases left between them. The CDR3 runs to 13 residues. Per the germline V gene, CDR1 is MGHRA and CDR2 is YSYEKL. The CDR3 reads CASSPGRGDGYTF. The CDR3 nucleotides read TGCGCCAGCAGCCCCGGCCGGGGTGATGGCTACACCTTC.

The chain combines TRBV9 with TRBJ1-1; no reliable D call. The CDR3 extends over 15 amino acids. Germline V CDR1 and CDR2: SGDLS, YYNGEE. The germline V and J ends were trimmed by 4 bases and 5 bases, with 18 bases remaining between them. Here the CDR3 DNA reads TGTGCCAGCAGCTCGGGTGCAAATGCGGGTACTGAAGCTTTCTTT. It codes for CASSSGANAGTEAFF.

The CDR3 reads CASRPGLTGNTIYF. In DNA, the CDR3 is TGTGCCAGCAGACCAGGTTTGACTGGAAACACCATATATTTT. The J gene is TRBJ1-3, the V gene TRBV28; D remains unclear. This CDR3 contains 14 residues. The germline V gene has CDR1 MDHEN and CDR2 SYDVKM. V lost 6 bases to trimming and J lost 2 bases, with 11 bases between them.

The CDR3 DNA reads TGTGCCAGCAGCTTAGGACAGAGTAGCAATCAGCCCCAGCATTTT. Its translation is CASSLGQSSNQPQHF. The chain is built from TRBV7-8 and TRBJ1-5, with D possibly being TRBD1 (5 bases). The ends were cut back, 1 base at V and 0 bases at J, with 7 bases in the middle. Germline-derived CDR1 and CDR2 are SGHVS and FQNEAQ. This CDR3 contains 15 residues.

This chain links TRBV7-2 with TRBJ1-2; 7 bases agree with TRBD1. After removal of 3 bases from V and 0 bases from J, the junction contained 7 bases not matched to a gene. CDR1 is SGHTA and CDR2 is FQGNSA in the germline V gene. The CDR3 runs to 16 residues. The CDR3 protein is CASSLRDSPTNYGYTF. DNA of the CDR3: TGTGCCAGCAGCTTGAGGGACAGCCCTACTAACTATGGCTACACCTTC.

This sequence joins TRBV25-1 and TRBJ2-5, with D maybe TRBD1 (5 bases). Per the germline V gene, CDR1 is MGHDK and CDR2 is SYGVNS. This CDR3 has 16 residues. V dropped 1 base and J dropped 1 base, with 13 bases sitting between them. The CDR3 is CASSEFAGLTQETQYF. Here the CDR3 DNA reads TGTGCCAGCAGTGAATTCGCAGGGCTGACCCAAGAGACCCAGTACTTC.

J is TRBJ2-7 and V is TRBV7-2; 7 positions agree with TRBD2. CDR3 length equals 14 residues. Germline V CDR1 and CDR2: SGHTA, FQGNSA. Losses at the gene ends were 3 bases for V and 4 bases for J; bases not matched to a gene: 6. CDR3 in amino acids: CASSFGLGGYEQYF. The CDR3 DNA reads as TGTGCCAGCAGCTTCGGACTAGGCGGATACGAGCAGTACTTC.

The rearrangement uses TRBV7-8 and TRBJ2-1, with 8 nucleotides matching TRBD2. The CDR3 covers 14 residues. The V gene end was trimmed by 5 bases and the J gene end by 9 bases; junction bases not matched to a gene: 9. Germline values: CDR1 SGHVS, CDR2 FQNEAQ. CDR3 protein: CASSTPGLVGEQFF. CDR3 DNA: TGTGCCAGCAGCACACCGGGACTAGTTGGTGAGCAGTTCTTC.

This sequence joins TRBV27 and TRBJ1-2, with 10 bases identical to TRBD1. CDR1 is MNHEY and CDR2 is SMNVEV in the germline V gene (reference sequence). The CDR3 totals 13 residues. V gave up 6 bases and J gave up 6 bases; unmatched junction bases: 4. The CDR3, as DNA: TGTGCCAGCAGGACAGGGGGCGCGGATGGCTACACCTTC. This gives the protein CASRTGGADGYTF.

CDR3 coding DNA: TGTGCCAGCAGCTTGAACATGAACACCGGGGAGCTGTTTTTT. Amino acid sequence: CASSLNMNTGELFF. This chain links TRBV5-6 with TRBJ2-2; D not resolved. This CDR3 comprises 14 residues. Germline V gene sequence: CDR1 SGHDT, CDR2 YYEEEE. V was cut by 1 base and J by 1 base, with 5 bases left in between.

CDR3 sequence: CASTIREATNEKLFF. The CDR3 DNA reads TGTGCCAGTACGATCAGAGAAGCAACTAATGAAAAACTGTTTTTT. The genes are TRBV28 and TRBJ1-4; no firm D call. Germline-derived CDR1 and CDR2 are MDHEN and SYDVKM. CDR3 size: 15 residues. V was cut by 9 bases and J by 0 bases, with 14 bases left in between.